Sequencing of this T cell receptor (beta chain) was carried out in a study of T cell repertoires in cytomegalovirus infection (dated by TCRdb to about 2019). Describing the broader study: Donor HLA type was relevant to the analysis, as public TCR beta signatures indicated carriage of CMV infection together with the matching HLA type. Paper-wide results and their limitations: In both this cohort and an independent roughly 350-donor cohort, the cumulative frequency of public TCR beta family members distinguished carriers of CMV infection plus the relevant HLA type. The ex vivo response was dominated by HLA-C-restricted CMV-specific TCR beta clonotypes, which also provided the single most frequent clonotype in two of eight donors.

The trim is 4 bases for V and 6 bases for J, with a gap of 10 bases between the germline ends. From cysteine to phenylalanine, the CDR3 is 12 amino acids long. Just CDR3 DNA is preserved here, 36 bases in frame from base 1. CDR1 GTSNPN and CDR2 SVGIG were looked up in the germline V gene (reference sequence). This clonotype was counted a few times. There is no known antigen for this receptor. No base qualities exist here, and no much larger clone lies one base off it. The run used an Illumina HiSeq 1500. TCRdb trimmed public reads at Q25 via fastp, called clones via MiXCR and kept in-frame beta chains. Each entry is one CDR3 protein sequence, shown with its most common DNA and genes. The table for this sample lists roughly 250,000 distinct CDR3 sequences; roughly an eighth of them were counted only once. 1.5% to 2% of the sample goes to the ten largest clones.

The V gene is TRBV30 and the J gene is TRBJ2-1; the D gene is possibly TRBD2, with 5 bases matching. The sample comprised PBMCs. The source of this sequence is a human donor in good health (CMV status not recorded). Some clones in this sample may be carry-over from other donors' samples. Here is the DNA: TGTGCCTGGACCCGGGGTTTCAATGAGCAGTTCTTC. Protein translation: CAWTRGFNEQFF.